One sample yielded the 7 T cell receptor beta chains listed below, sequenced in a study of T cell responses to AZD1222 COVID-19 vaccine. The protocol was immunoSEQ multiplex PCR, while the TCRdb copy is restricted to in-frame clones and leaves out a portion. This table holds under 150,000 clones, approximately 85% found once. The source was peripheral blood, collected on day 0 of MenACWY control vaccination. These receptors were collected from an adult in good health.

The chain employs TRBV27 and TRBJ1-2; D gene unclear. The V end was cut by 5 bases, the J end by 8 bases, with 21 bases between. CDR1 is MNHEY and CDR2 is SMNVEV in the germline V gene (reference sequence). The CDR3 totals 15 residues. CDR3 sequence (DNA): TGTGCCAGCAGTGCCCTCGAGGGCCCCCTATGGGGCTACACCTTC. It codes for CASSALEGPLWGYTF.

In its sample, this clone was seen once. The V call is TRBV4-1, the J call TRBJ2-7, with 9 bases fitting TRBD2. Germline V gives CDR1 MGHRA, CDR2 YSYEKL. This CDR3 has 18 residues. V lost 0 bases to trimming and J lost 0 bases; unmatched junction nucleotides: 9. The CDR3 DNA reads as TGCGCCAGCAGCCAAGAGAAGGTAGCGGGGGATATCTCCTACGAGCAGTACTTC. It specifies CASSQEKVAGDISYEQYF.

This clone has a single count. J is TRBJ1-2 and V is TRBV21-1; the table assigns TRBD1, which was not confirmed against the DNA. TRBV21-1 has pseudogene status. The CDR3 runs 17 residues. CDR3 loop: CASSKNRDRGFHYGYTF. Written as DNA, the CDR3 is TGTGCCAGCAGCAAGAACCGGGACAGGGGCTTTCACTATGGCTACACCTTC.

The rearrangement links TRBV3-1 (or the pseudogene TRBV3-2) to TRBJ2-7; D uncertain. Looked up from germline, CDR1 is LGHDT and CDR2 is YNNKEL (reference sequence). Trimming took 1 base from V and 6 from J, leaving 13 bases between them. CDR3 length: 14 amino acids. As DNA, the CDR3 is TGTGCCAGCAGCCAAGCAATCCTTCCTGGCGAGCAGTACTTC. Translated, it gives CASSQAILPGEQYF.

V is TRBV5-4 and J is TRBJ2-4; 10 bases map to TRBD2. The CDR3 consists of 19 residues. Looked up from germline, CDR1 is SGHNT and CDR2 is YYREEE (reference sequence). V shed 1 base, J shed 0 bases, and the junction held 10 bases outside the gene matches. This CDR3 is CASSLLAGGRGRAKNIQYF. The CDR3 bases are TGTGCCAGCAGCTTGTTAGCGGGGGGCCGGGGGAGAGCCAAAAACATTCAGTACTTC.

The rearrangement joins TRBV6-4 to TRBJ1-2; possible D gene TRBD1, 6 bases. Germline V gene sequence: CDR1 MRHNA, CDR2 SNTAGT. This CDR3 region has 14 residues. Between the trimmed V and J ends, which lost 0 bases and 8 bases, there was a span of 13 bases. CDR3 in DNA: TGTGCCAGCAGTGACTCTCTGGGGGCGCGGGGCTACACCTTC. Amino acid sequence: CASSDSLGARGYTF.

V and J are TRBV7-6 and TRBJ2-1; TRBD2 matches at 7 bases. Germline V gene data show CDR1 as SGHVS and CDR2 as FNYEAQ. Trimming removed 6 bases from V and 4 bases from J; junction bases left unmatched: 6. This CDR3 contains 14 residues. The CDR3 nucleotides read TGTGCCAGCAGTGGGGGGGGTTGGTACAATGAGCAGTTCTTC. Translating gives CASSGGGWYNEQFF.